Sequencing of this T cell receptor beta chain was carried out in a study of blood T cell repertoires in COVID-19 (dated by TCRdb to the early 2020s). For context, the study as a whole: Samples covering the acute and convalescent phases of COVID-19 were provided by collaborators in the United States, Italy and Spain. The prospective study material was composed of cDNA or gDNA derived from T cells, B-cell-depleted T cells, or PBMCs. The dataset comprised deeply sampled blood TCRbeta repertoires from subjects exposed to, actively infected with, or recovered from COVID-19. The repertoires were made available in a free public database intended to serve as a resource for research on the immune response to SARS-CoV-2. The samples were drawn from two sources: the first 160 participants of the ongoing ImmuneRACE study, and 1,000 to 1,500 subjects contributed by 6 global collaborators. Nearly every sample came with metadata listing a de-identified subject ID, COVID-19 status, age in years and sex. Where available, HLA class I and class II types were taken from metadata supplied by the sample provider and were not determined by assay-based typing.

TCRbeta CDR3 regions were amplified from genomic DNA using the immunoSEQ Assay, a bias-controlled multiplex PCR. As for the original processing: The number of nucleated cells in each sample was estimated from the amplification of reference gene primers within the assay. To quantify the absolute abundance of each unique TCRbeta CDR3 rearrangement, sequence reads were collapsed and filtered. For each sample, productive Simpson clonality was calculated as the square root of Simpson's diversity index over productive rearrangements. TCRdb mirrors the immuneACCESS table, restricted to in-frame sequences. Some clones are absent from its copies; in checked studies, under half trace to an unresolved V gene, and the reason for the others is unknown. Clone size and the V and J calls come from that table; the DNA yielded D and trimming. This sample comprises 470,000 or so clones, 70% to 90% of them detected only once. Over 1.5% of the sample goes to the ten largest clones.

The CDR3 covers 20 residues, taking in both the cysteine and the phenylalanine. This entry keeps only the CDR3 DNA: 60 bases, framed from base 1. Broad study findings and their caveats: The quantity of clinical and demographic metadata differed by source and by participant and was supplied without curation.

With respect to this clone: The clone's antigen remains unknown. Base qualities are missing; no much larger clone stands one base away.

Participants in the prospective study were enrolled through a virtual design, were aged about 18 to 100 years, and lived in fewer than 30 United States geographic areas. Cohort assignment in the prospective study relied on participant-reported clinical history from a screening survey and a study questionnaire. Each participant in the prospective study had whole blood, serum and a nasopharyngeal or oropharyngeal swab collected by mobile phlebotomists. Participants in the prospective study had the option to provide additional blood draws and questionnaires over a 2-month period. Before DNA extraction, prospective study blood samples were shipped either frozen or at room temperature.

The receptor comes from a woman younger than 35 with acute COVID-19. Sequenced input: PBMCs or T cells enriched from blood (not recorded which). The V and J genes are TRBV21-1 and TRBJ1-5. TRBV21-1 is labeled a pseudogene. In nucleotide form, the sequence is TGTGCCAGCAGCTTCTTTGCCTCGGGATATACTTTGCGGAGCAATCAGCCCCAGCATTTT. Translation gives CASSFFASGYTLRSNQPQHF.